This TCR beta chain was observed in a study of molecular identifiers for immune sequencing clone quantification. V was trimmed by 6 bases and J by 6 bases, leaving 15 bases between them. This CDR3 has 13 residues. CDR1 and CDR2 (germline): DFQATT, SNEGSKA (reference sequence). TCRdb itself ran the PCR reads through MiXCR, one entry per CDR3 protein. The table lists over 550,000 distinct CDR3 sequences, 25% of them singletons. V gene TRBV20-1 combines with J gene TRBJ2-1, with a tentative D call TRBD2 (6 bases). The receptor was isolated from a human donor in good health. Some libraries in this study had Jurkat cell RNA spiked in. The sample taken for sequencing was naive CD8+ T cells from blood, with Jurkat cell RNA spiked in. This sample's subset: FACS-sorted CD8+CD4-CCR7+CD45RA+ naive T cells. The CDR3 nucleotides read TGCAGTGCGCGGGACTTGACTACCAATGAGCAGTTCTTC. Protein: CSARDLTTNEQFF.